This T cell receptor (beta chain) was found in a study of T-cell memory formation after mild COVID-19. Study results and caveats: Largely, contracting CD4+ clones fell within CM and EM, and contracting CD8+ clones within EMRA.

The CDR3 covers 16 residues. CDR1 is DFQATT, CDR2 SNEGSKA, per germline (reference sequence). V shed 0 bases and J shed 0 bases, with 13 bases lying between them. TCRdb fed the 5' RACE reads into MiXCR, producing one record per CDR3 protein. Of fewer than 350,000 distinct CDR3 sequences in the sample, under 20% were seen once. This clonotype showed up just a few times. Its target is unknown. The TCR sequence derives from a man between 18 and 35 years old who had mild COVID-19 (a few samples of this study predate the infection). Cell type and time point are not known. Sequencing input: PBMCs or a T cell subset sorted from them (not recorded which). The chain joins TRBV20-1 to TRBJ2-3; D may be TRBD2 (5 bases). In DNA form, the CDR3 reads TGCAGTGCTAGAGATCGAGGAGCGGCTAGCACAGATACGCAGTATTTT. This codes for CSARDRGAASTDTQYF.